This entry is about one T cell receptor (beta chain). What it binds is not known. This sample was taken from a study of Ad26.COV2.S vaccination and SARS-CoV-2 variants. About the study: As a participant in COV1001, the donor was in the Ad26.COV2.S trial arm. Study-wide points: Reports say spike-specific CD8+ and CD4+ T cell responses covered substantial breadth after vaccination.

The protocol was immunoSEQ multiplex PCR, while the TCRdb copy is restricted to in-frame clones and leaves out a portion. This sample carries about 480,000 clones, around nine tenths of them seen once, and the ten largest clones take 9.5% to 15%. The treatment was: over 15 received Ad26.COV2.S at low or high dose, single or two shots; five or six received placebo; per-sample allocation not given. Material that was analyzed had been drawn on day 63 after the first vaccine or placebo injection. With 6 bases removed from V and 2 bases from J, the gap between germline ends came to 13 bases. This CDR3 region has 14 residues. Looked up from germline, CDR1 is LNHDA and CDR2 is SQIVND (reference sequence).

This clonotype was sampled from a person aged 18 to 59 who received the Ad26.COV2.S COVID-19 vaccine or a placebo. The input for sequencing was peripheral blood, taken in a trial of Ad26.COV2.S vaccine versus placebo. The chain recombines TRBV19 with TRBJ1-1, with D maybe TRBD1 (6 bases). The CDR3 DNA is TGTGCCAGTAGAAACGGACAGACAAACACTGAAGCTTTCTTT. This gives the protein CASRNGQTNTEAFF.